The clone carrying this TCR beta chain occurred many times. What it binds is not known. The read is 3 residues too short to cover the CDR3 end, so that end is filled in from the germline J gene. The sample is drawn from a study of T cell clonality in common variable immunodeficiency. Regarding the study as a whole: Common variable immunodeficiency TCR beta sequences reportedly had fewer deletions and N-nucleotide insertions. CVID subjects shared fewer TCRbeta clones than healthy controls did. TCRbeta clonality was increased in CVID versus healthy controls.

This CDR3 is 15 amino acids long. The ends were cut back, 5 bases at V and 6 bases at J, with 20 bases in the middle. The germline V gene has CDR1 DFQATT and CDR2 SNEGSKA (reference sequence). Repertoires were generated with immunoSEQ multiplex PCR, while TCRdb's copy carries only in-frame clones and drops some. Altogether 25,000 to 30,000 clones were found in the sample, and no singletons occur. The V and J genes are TRBV20-1 and TRBJ2-4, with D maybe TRBD1 (6 bases). What was sequenced was peripheral blood mononuclear cells. The sequence came from a human donor with common variable immunodeficiency. CDR3 amino acids: CSAVQRQGKGNIQYF. The part of the CDR3 DNA that was read is TGCAGTGCTGTTCAACGGCAGGGGAAGGGAAACATT.